This T cell receptor (beta chain) was captured by sequencing in a study of OX40 agonist ivuxolimab in advanced cancers. Study-level points and caveats: The study found that CD8+ T cells averaged more expanded clones than CD4+. Those patients achieving a partial response at 0.1-3.0 mg/kg showed among the lowest clonal expansion. Circulating CD4+ and CD8+ T cells showed clonal expansion by week 6 at 0.1 to 3.0 mg/kg.

Trimming removed 5 bases from V and 4 bases from J, with 18 bases in between. Per germline, CDR1 MDHEN and CDR2 SYDVKM. The CDR3 is made up of 16 amino acids. Blood samples were obtained at baseline, cycle 4 day 1, and cycle 7 day 1. Sequencing was performed with immunoSEQ multiplex PCR; in TCRdb, only in-frame clones are kept and a portion is missing. The repertoire holds around 56,000 clones, with roughly 90% as singletons. As to this clone: The antigen is not known.

J is TRBJ2-1 and V is TRBV28; TRBD1 might be the D (6 bases). Specimen: CD4+ or CD8+ T cells sorted from blood, collected in a trial of the OX40 agonist ivuxolimab. The sequence was obtained from an adult with an advanced solid tumor such as melanoma, head and neck, liver or kidney cancer. DNA of the CDR3: TGTGCCAGCAGTGCGACCGGTCCAGGGGTATACAATGAGCAGTTCTTC. Its protein product is CASSATGPGVYNEQFF.